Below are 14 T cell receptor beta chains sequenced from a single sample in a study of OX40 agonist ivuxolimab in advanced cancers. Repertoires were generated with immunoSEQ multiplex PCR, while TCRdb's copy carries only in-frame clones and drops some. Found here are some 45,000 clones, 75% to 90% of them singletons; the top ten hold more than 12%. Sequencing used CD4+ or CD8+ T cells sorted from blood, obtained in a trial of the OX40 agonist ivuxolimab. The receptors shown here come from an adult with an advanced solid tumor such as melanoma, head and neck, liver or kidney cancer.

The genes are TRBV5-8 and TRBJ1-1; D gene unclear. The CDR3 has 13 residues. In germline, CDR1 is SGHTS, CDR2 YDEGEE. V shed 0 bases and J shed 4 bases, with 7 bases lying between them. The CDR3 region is CASSLVVRTEAFF. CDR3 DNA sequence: TGTGCCAGCAGCTTGGTAGTTCGCACTGAAGCTTTCTTT.

CDR3: CASKQGKLYTDTQYF. In DNA, the CDR3 is TGTGCCAGTAAACAGGGGAAGTTGTACACAGATACGCAGTATTTT. The V and J genes are TRBV19 and TRBJ2-3, with 7 positions matching TRBD1. Trimming at V came to 7 bases and at J to 2 bases, leaving 9 bases not matched to a gene. CDR3 length: 15 amino acids. Germline lookup yields CDR1 LNHDA and CDR2 SQIVND (reference sequence).

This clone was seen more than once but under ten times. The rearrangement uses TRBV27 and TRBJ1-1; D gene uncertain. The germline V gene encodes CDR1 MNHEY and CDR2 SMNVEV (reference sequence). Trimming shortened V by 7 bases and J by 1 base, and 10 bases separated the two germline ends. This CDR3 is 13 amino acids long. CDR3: CASISAGNTEAFF. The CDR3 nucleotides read TGTGCCAGCATTTCTGCGGGGAACACTGAAGCTTTCTTT.

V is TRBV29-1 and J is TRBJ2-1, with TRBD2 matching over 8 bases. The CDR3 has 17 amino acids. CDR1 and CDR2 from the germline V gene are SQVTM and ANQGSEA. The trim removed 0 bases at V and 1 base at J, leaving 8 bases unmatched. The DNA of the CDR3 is TGCAGCGTTGAAGATCGGTCGGGAGGGCCGTCCTACAATGAGCAGTTCTTC. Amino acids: CSVEDRSGGPSYNEQFF.

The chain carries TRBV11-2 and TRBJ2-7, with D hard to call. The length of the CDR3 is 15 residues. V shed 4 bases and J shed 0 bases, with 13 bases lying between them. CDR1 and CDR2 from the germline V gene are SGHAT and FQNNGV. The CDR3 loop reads CASSSDVPSSYEQYF. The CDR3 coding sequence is TGTGCCAGCAGCTCGGACGTCCCAAGCTCCTACGAGCAGTACTTC.

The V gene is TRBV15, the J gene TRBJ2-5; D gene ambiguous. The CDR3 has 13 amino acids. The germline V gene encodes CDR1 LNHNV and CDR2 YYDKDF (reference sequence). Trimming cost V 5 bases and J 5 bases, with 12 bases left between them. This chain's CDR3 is CATSLGLGETQYF. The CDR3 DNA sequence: TGTGCCACCAGCCTGGGGTTAGGGGAGACCCAGTACTTC. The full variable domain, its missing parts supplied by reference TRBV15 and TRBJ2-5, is DAMVIQNPRYQVTQFGKPVTLSCSQTLNHNVMYWYQQKSSQAPKLLFHYYDKDFNNEADTPDNFQSRRPNTSFCFLDIRSPGLGDTAMYLCATSLGLGETQYFGPGTRLLVL.

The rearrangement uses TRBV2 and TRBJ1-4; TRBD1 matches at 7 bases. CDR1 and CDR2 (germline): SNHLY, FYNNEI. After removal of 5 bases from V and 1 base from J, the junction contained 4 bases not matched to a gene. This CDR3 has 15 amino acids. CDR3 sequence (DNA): TGTGCCAGCAGTAGACAGGGCGGAACTAATGAAAAACTGTTTTTT. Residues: CASSRQGGTNEKLFF. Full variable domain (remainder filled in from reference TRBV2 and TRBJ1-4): EPEVTQTPSHQVTQMGQEVILRCVPISNHLYFYWYRQILGQKVEFLVSFYNNEISEKSEIFDDQFSVERPDGSNFTLKIRSTKLEDSAMYFCASSRQGGTNEKLFFGSGTQLSVL.

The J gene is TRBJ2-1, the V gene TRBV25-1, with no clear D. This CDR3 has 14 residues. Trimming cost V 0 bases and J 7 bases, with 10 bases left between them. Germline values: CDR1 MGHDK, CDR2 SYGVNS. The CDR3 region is CASSEYNRVNEQFF. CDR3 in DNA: TGTGCCAGCAGTGAATATAACCGAGTGAATGAGCAGTTCTTC.

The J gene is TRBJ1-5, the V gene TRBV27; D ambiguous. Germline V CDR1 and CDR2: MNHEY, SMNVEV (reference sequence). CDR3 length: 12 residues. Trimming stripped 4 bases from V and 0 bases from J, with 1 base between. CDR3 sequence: CASSYSNQPQHF. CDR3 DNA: TGTGCCAGCAGTTATAGCAATCAGCCCCAGCATTTT.

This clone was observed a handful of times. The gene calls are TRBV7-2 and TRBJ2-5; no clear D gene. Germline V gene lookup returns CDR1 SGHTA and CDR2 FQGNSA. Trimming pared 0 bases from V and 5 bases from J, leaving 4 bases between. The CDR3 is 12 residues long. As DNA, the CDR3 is TGTGCCAGCAGCTTAGCAGGGGAGACCCAGTACTTC. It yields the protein CASSLAGETQYF.

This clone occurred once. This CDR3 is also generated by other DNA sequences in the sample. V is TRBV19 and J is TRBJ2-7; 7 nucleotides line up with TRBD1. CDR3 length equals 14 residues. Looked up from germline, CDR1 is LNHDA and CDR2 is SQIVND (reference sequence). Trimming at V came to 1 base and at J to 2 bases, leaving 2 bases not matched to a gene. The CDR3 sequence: CASSIGTGPYEQYF. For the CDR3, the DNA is TGTGCCAGTAGTATAGGGACAGGACCCTACGAGCAGTACTTC.

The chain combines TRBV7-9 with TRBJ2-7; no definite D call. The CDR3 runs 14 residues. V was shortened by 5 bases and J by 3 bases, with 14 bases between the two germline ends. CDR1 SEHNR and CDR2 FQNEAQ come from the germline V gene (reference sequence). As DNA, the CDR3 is TGTGCCAGCAGCCCAAAACAAAAGAGCTACGAGCAGTACTTC. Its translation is CASSPKQKSYEQYF.

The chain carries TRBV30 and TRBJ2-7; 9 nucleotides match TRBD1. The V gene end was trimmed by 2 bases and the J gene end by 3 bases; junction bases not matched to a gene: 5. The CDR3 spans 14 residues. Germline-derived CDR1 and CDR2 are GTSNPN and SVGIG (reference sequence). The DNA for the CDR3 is TGTGCCTGGAGTAGCTCGGGACAGGGCTACGAGCAGTACTTC. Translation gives CAWSSSGQGYEQYF.

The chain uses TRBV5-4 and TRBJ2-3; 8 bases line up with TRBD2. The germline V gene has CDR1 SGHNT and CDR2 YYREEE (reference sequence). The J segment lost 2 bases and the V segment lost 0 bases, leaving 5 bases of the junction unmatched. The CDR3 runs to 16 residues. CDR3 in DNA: TGTGCCAGCAGCTTGGGGCGGGGGGTATACACAGATACGCAGTATTTT. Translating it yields CASSLGRGVYTDTQYF.